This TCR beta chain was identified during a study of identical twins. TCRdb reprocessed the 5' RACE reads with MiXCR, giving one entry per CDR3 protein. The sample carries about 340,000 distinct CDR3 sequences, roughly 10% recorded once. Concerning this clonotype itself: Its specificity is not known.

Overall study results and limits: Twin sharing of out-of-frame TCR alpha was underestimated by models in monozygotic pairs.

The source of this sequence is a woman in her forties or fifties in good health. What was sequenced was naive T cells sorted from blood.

CDR3 residues: CASRAKMGRGQETQYF. The CDR3 bases are TGTGCCAGCAGGGCGAAAATGGGCAGGGGCCAAGAGACCCAGTACTTC. The chain joins TRBV7-9 to TRBJ2-5; possibly TRBD1 for D (6 bases). V lost 6 bases, J lost 1 base, and 18 bases lay in between. The length of the CDR3 is 16 residues. The germline V gene has CDR1 SEHNR and CDR2 FQNEAQ (reference sequence).